The 16 T cell receptor beta chains reported below all come from one sample, sequenced in a study of early T cells in non-severe SARS-CoV-2 infection. TCRdb independently ran MiXCR on the 5' RACE reads; one entry per CDR3 protein. The data hold approximately 32,000 distinct CDR3 sequences, with 5.8% observed a single time. The material sequenced was whole blood. Receptors were obtained from an adult who was a healthcare worker with PCR-confirmed SARS-CoV-2 infection or an uninfected control (not recorded which).

This clonotype has ten or more counts. The chain carries TRBV9 and TRBJ1-5; D unclear. There are 17 residues in the CDR3. V lost 0 bases, J lost 2 bases, and 15 bases lay in between. Germline V CDR1 and CDR2: SGDLS, YYNGEE. In DNA form, the CDR3 reads TGTGCCAGCAGCGTAGACGTGAGGGCGGTAGGCAATCAGCCCCAGCATTTT. This translates into CASSVDVRAVGNQPQHF.

V is TRBV29-1 and J is TRBJ1-1; perhaps TRBD1 as D (5 bases). The ends were cut back, 4 bases at V and 2 bases at J, with 14 bases in the middle. Per the germline V gene, CDR1 is SQVTM and CDR2 is ANQGSEA. This CDR3 is 14 amino acids long. CDR3 amino acids: CSVVKTAINTEAFF. CDR3 coding DNA: TGCAGCGTTGTGAAGACAGCTATAAACACTGAAGCTTTCTTT.

This clonotype was counted ten times or more. The rearrangement uses TRBV18 and TRBJ1-5; no clear D. V was pared by 4 bases and J by 0 bases, with 7 bases between. The CDR3 extends over 14 amino acids. CDR1 is KGHSH and CDR2 is LQKENI in the germline V gene. CDR3 DNA: TGTGCCAGCTCACATACAGATAGCAATCAGCCCCAGCATTTT. Translation gives CASSHTDSNQPQHF.

At least ten counts were recorded for this clonotype. The chain couples TRBV12-3 or TRBV12-4 to TRBJ2-5; 14 bases match TRBD2. V shed 6 bases, J shed 2 bases, and the junction held 5 bases outside the gene matches. CDR3 length: 16 amino acids. The CDR3 DNA sequence: TGTGCCAGCAGGCTGGGGACTAGCGGGGGTCAAGAGACCCAGTACTTC. This translates into CASRLGTSGGQETQYF.

This clonotype came up a few times. The gene calls are TRBV12-3 or TRBV12-4 and TRBJ2-5; D is possibly TRBD2 (6 bases). There are 13 residues in the CDR3. Trimming cost V 2 bases and J 4 bases, with 8 bases left between them. CDR3 in DNA: TGTGCCAGCAGTTTACTGGGGGGAGAGACCCAGTACTTC. Amino acid sequence: CASSLLGGETQYF.

The chain uses TRBV7-2 and TRBJ1-5, with D perhaps matching TRBD1 (5 bases). Trimming shortened V by 4 bases and J by 5 bases, and 12 bases separated the two germline ends. Germline V lookup: CDR1 SGHTA, CDR2 FQGNSA. The CDR3 totals 14 residues. CDR3 in amino acids: CASSSYRGDQPQHF. DNA for the CDR3: TGTGCCAGCAGCTCATACAGAGGGGATCAGCCCCAGCATTTT.

This clonotype appeared many times. The chain uses TRBV2 and TRBJ2-1; the D gene is possibly TRBD2 (5 bases). The CDR3 has 13 amino acids. With 2 bases removed from V and 6 bases from J, the gap between germline ends came to 8 bases. Germline V gene lookup returns CDR1 SNHLY and CDR2 FYNNEI. Here the CDR3 reads CASSERTGNEQFF. The CDR3 DNA is TGTGCCAGCAGTGAACGGACTGGCAATGAGCAGTTCTTC.

This clonotype was observed many times. The J gene is TRBJ1-2, the V gene TRBV20-1; TRBD1 matches at 7 bases. The CDR3 consists of 14 residues. Trimming cost V 0 bases and J 2 bases; bases outside gene matches: 3. In germline, CDR1 is DFQATT, CDR2 SNEGSKA (reference sequence). The CDR3 region is CSARDQGGNYGYTF. The CDR3 DNA is TGCAGTGCTAGAGATCAGGGGGGAAACTATGGCTACACCTTC.

This clonotype appeared many times. This chain links TRBV30 with TRBJ2-7, with 10 bases fitting TRBD1. Germline V gene lookup returns CDR1 GTSNPN and CDR2 SVGIG (reference sequence). This CDR3 spans 19 amino acids. J was trimmed by 6 bases and V by 0 bases; bases with no gene match: 20. The CDR3 DNA follows: TGTGCCTGGAGTGTGGAAATTACTGGACAGGGGGGGAGAAGAGGCGAGCAGTACTTC. Protein: CAWSVEITGQGGRRGEQYF.

This clonotype was counted ten times or more. The chain carries TRBV19 and TRBJ2-3, with 8 bases fitting TRBD2. The germline gives CDR1 LNHDA, CDR2 SQIVND (reference sequence). The ends lost 9 bases at V and 0 bases at J; junction bases unmatched: 5. CDR3 length: 14 amino acids. This chain's CDR3 is CASRPSGSTDTQYF. The CDR3 region has the DNA TGTGCCAGCCGCCCTAGCGGGAGCACAGATACGCAGTATTTT.

This clonotype was observed at least ten times. J is TRBJ2-5 and V is TRBV9; 9 bases match TRBD2. Germline V gene lookup returns CDR1 SGDLS and CDR2 YYNGEE. The CDR3 runs 16 residues. V gave up 0 bases and J gave up 5 bases; unmatched junction bases: 8. The CDR3 coding sequence is TGTGCCAGCAGCGTAGGAGCAGCGGGAGGATCGGAGACCCAGTACTTC. It is translated as CASSVGAAGGSETQYF.

This clonotype occurred many times. V usage is TRBV5-4 and J usage is TRBJ1-4; D remains unclear. The CDR3 spans 14 residues. Per the germline V gene, CDR1 is SGHNT and CDR2 is YYREEE (reference sequence). V gave up 0 bases and J gave up 8 bases, with 11 bases separating them. The CDR3 loop is CASSLGHGSEKLFF. CDR3 DNA: TGTGCCAGCAGCTTGGGACACGGATCCGAAAAACTGTTTTTT.

This clonotype has ten or more counts. J is TRBJ1-6 and V is TRBV6-1; perhaps TRBD1 as D (5 bases). V was cut by 3 bases and J by 7 bases, with 13 bases left in between. Germline V lookup: CDR1 MNHNS, CDR2 SASEGT. There are 15 residues in the CDR3. The CDR3 loop is CASSDGTAGNSPLHF. The CDR3 nucleotides are TGTGCCAGCAGTGACGGGACGGCGGGGAATTCACCCCTCCACTTT.

This clonotype was seen repeatedly, ten times or more. This rearrangement joins TRBV7-9 to TRBJ2-1, with 7 bases aligning to TRBD2. CDR1 and CDR2 (germline): SEHNR, FQNEAQ (reference sequence). Germline trimming cut 6 bases from V and 6 bases from J; bases unmatched to any gene: 2. CDR3 length equals 12 residues. In DNA form, the CDR3 reads TGTGCCAGCAGGGCTAGCGGCAATGAGCAGTTCTTC. Protein product: CASRASGNEQFF.

This clonotype was seen repeatedly, ten times or more. CDR3 region: CASSYSREGYEQYF. CDR3 DNA: TGTGCCAGCAGTTACTCGCGGGAGGGCTACGAGCAGTACTTC. J is TRBJ2-7 and V is TRBV6-2 or TRBV6-3, with TRBD2 matching 9 bases. With 0 bases clipped from V and 3 bases from J, the junction kept 0 bases outside the gene matches. CDR3 length: 14 residues. Per the germline V gene, CDR1 is MNHEY and CDR2 is SVGEGT.

This clonotype was picked up many times. This rearrangement joins TRBV5-1 to TRBJ1-1; 8 bases match TRBD1. The CDR3 runs to 15 residues. V trimming: 4 bases; J trimming: 0 bases; junction bases outside the gene matches: 5. CDR1 is SGHRS, CDR2 YFSETQ, per germline. The CDR3 loop is CASSRYRGMNTEAFF. CDR3 in DNA: TGCGCCAGCAGCAGATACAGGGGGATGAACACTGAAGCTTTCTTT. The full variable domain, in which reference TRBV5-1 and TRBJ1-1 provide the parts outside the CDR3, is KAGVTQTPRYLIKTRGQQVTLSCSPISGHRSVSWYQQTPGQGLQFLFEYFSETQRNKGNFPGRFSGRQFSNSRSEMNVSTLELGDSALYLCASSRYRGMNTEAFFGQGTRLTVV.